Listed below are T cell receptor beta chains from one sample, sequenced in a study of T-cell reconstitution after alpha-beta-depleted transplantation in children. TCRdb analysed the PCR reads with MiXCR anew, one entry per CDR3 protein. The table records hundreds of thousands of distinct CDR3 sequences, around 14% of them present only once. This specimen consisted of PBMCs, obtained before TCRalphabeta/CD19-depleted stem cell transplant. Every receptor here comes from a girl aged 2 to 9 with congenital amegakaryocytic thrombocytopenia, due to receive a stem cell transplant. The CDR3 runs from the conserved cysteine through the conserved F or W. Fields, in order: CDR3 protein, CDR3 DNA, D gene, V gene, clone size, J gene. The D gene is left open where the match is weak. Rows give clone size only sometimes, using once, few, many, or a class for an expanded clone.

CDR3: CATSRETAQPQHF
DNA: TGTGCCACCAGCAGAGAAACAGCTCAGCCCCAGCATTTT
D: .
V: TRBV15
size: .
J: TRBJ1-5

CDR3: CSAFHSGRAPDTQYF
DNA: TGCAGTGCTTTCCACAGCGGGAGGGCCCCAGATACGCAGTATTTT
D: TRBD2
V: TRBV20-1
size: many
J: TRBJ2-3

CDR3: CASSRGQGTEETQYF
DNA: TGTGCCAGTAGCCGAGGACAGGGCACTGAAGAGACCCAGTACTTC
D: TRBD1
V: TRBV19
size: .
J: TRBJ2-5

CDR3: CASSPIEGRETQYF
DNA: TGTGCCAGCAGCCCAATCGAGGGCCGGGAGACCCAGTACTTC
D: .
V: TRBV5-6
size: .
J: TRBJ2-5

CDR3: CASSPRGGTTEAFF
DNA: TGTGCCAGCAGCCCGCGGGGGGGAACCACTGAAGCTTTCTTT
D: .
V: TRBV7-6
size: many
J: TRBJ1-1

CDR3: CASSWGLEVSSGANVLTF
DNA: TGTGCCAGCAGTTGGGGTTTGGAGGTCAGCTCTGGGGCCAACGTCCTGACTTTC
D: .
V: TRBV12-3/TRBV12-4
size: few
J: TRBJ2-6

CDR3: CATSRQVLAIGELFF
DNA: TGTGCCACCAGCAGACAGGTCCTGGCGATCGGGGAGCTGTTTTTT
D: .
V: TRBV15
size: few
J: TRBJ2-2

CDR3: CSAVTGGTEAFF
DNA: TGCAGTGCTGTAACGGGGGGTACTGAAGCTTTCTTT
D: .
V: TRBV20-1
size: many
J: TRBJ1-1

CDR3: CASSSPRPGLAGGPSSSYNEQFF
DNA: TGTGCCAGCAGCTCCCCAAGACCGGGACTAGCGGGAGGGCCAAGCAGCTCCTACAATGAGCAGTTCTTC
D: TRBD2
V: TRBV7-1
size: .
J: TRBJ2-1

CDR3: CAWSVGRSGEQYF
DNA: TGTGCCTGGAGTGTAGGCAGGTCGGGGGAGCAGTACTTC
D: .
V: TRBV30
size: few
J: TRBJ2-7

CDR3: CASSKVSSSYNEQFF
DNA: TGTGCCAGTAGTAAGGTTTCTTCCTCCTACAATGAGCAGTTCTTC
D: .
V: TRBV19
size: few
J: TRBJ2-1

CDR3: CASSSSRDRGANYGYTF
DNA: TGTGCCAGCAGTTCGTCCCGGGACAGGGGAGCTAACTATGGCTACACCTTC
D: TRBD1
V: TRBV27
size: many
J: TRBJ1-2

CDR3: CASSLGPITTVNNSPLHF
DNA: TGTGCCAGCAGCTTGGGCCCAATAACGACGGTTAATAATTCACCCCTCCACTTT
D: .
V: TRBV5-4
size: once
J: TRBJ1-6

CDR3: CASRQLGQGYEQYF
DNA: TGTGCCAGCAGACAACTGGGGCAGGGGTACGAGCAGTACTTC
D: .
V: TRBV12-3/TRBV12-4
size: many
J: TRBJ2-7

CDR3: CASSQDTPGTTDTQYF
DNA: TGCGCCAGCAGCCAAGACACCCCCGGGACTACAGATACGCAGTATTTT
D: .
V: TRBV4-1
size: few
J: TRBJ2-3

CDR3: CASSLRMEGQGGPGTEAFF
DNA: TGCGCCAGCAGCCTGAGGATGGAGGGACAGGGGGGACCAGGAACTGAAGCTTTCTTT
D: TRBD1
V: TRBV4-1
size: .
J: TRBJ1-1

CDR3: CASSLIPWTSGYEQYF
DNA: TGTGCCAGCAGTTTAATTCCCTGGACTAGCGGGTACGAGCAGTACTTC
D: TRBD2
V: TRBV27
size: .
J: TRBJ2-7

CDR3: CASSSSGPLTYEQYF
DNA: TGTGCCAGCAGCTCCTCGGGACCGCTAACCTACGAGCAGTACTTC
D: .
V: TRBV7-8
size: many
J: TRBJ2-7

CDR3: CSARLGDGAFF
DNA: TGCAGTGCTAGATTGGGGGACGGCGCTTTCTTT
D: .
V: TRBV20-1
size: .
J: TRBJ1-1

CDR3: CAISVAGGTDTQYF
DNA: TGTGCCATCAGCGTAGCGGGGGGCACAGATACGCAGTATTTT
D: TRBD2
V: TRBV10-3
size: many
J: TRBJ2-3

CDR3: CASSLISRGTEAFF
DNA: TGTGCCAGCAGCTTAATCTCCAGGGGCACTGAAGCTTTCTTT
D: .
V: TRBV7-2
size: .
J: TRBJ1-1

CDR3: CSASDDRVYNQPQHF
DNA: TGCAGTGCCTCTGATGACAGGGTGTATAATCAGCCCCAGCATTTT
D: TRBD1
V: TRBV20-1
size: .
J: TRBJ1-5

CDR3: CASSRIGGDTQYF
DNA: TGCGCCAGCAGCCGAATCGGCGGAGATACGCAGTATTTT
D: .
V: TRBV5-1
size: .
J: TRBJ2-3

CDR3: CASSQVDETQYF
DNA: TGTGCCAGCAGCCAAGTTGACGAGACCCAGTACTTC
D: .
V: TRBV14
size: many
J: TRBJ2-5

CDR3: CASSLGNNEKLFF
DNA: TGTGCCAGCAGCTTGGGGAATAATGAAAAACTGTTTTTT
D: .
V: TRBV5-5
size: .
J: TRBJ1-4

CDR3: CASSFGGSETQYF
DNA: TGTGCCAGCAGTTTCGGGGGCTCTGAGACCCAGTACTTC
D: .
V: TRBV5-1
size: many
J: TRBJ2-5

CDR3: CASSIRHTDTQYF
DNA: TGTGCCAGCAGTATCCGTCACACAGATACGCAGTATTTT
D: .
V: TRBV21-1
size: many
J: TRBJ2-3

CDR3: CASSPPYDRSYEQYF
DNA: TGTGCCAGCTCACCACCCTACGACAGATCCTACGAGCAGTACTTC
D: .
V: TRBV18
size: many
J: TRBJ2-7

CDR3: CASSNEGWTTYNEQFF
DNA: TGTGCCAGCAGCAATGAGGGCTGGACGACCTACAATGAGCAGTTCTTC
D: .
V: TRBV7-9
size: few
J: TRBJ2-1

CDR3: CASSSRDARTGELFF
DNA: TGTGCCAGCAGCTCTAGGGACGCCCGCACCGGGGAGCTGTTTTTT
D: .
V: TRBV5-5
size: .
J: TRBJ2-2

CDR3: CSVEVDLGTEAFF
DNA: TGCAGCGTTGAGGTAGACCTGGGGACTGAAGCTTTCTTT
D: .
V: TRBV29-1
size: many
J: TRBJ1-1

CDR3: CASKRDRRFNEQFF
DNA: TGTGCCAGCAAAAGAGACCGGAGATTCAATGAGCAGTTCTTC
D: .
V: TRBV5-5
size: many
J: TRBJ2-1

CDR3: CASSVRLAGRTGELFF
DNA: TGCGCCAGCAGCGTGCGACTAGCGGGGCGCACCGGGGAGCTGTTTTTT
D: TRBD2
V: TRBV5-1
size: .
J: TRBJ2-2

CDR3: CASSLISGSFNEQFF
DNA: TGTGCCAGCAGTTTAATTAGCGGGAGTTTCAATGAGCAGTTCTTC
D: TRBD2
V: TRBV12-3/TRBV12-4
size: many
J: TRBJ2-1

CDR3: CASSPGKDYEQYF
DNA: TGTGCCAGCTCACCAGGGAAGGACTACGAGCAGTACTTC
D: .
V: TRBV18
size: many
J: TRBJ2-7

CDR3: CSARLQGESGYTF
DNA: TGCAGTGCTAGACTCCAGGGAGAAAGCGGCTACACCTTC
D: .
V: TRBV20-1
size: many
J: TRBJ1-2

CDR3: CASSVGPSKYF
DNA: TGTGCCAGCAGCGTCGGACCGTCAAAGTACTTC
D: .
V: TRBV7-2
size: .
J: TRBJ2-5

CDR3: CASSYSASGLGGELFF
DNA: TGTGCCAGCAGTTACTCAGCTAGCGGGTTGGGCGGGGAGCTGTTTTTT
D: TRBD2
V: TRBV6-5
size: .
J: TRBJ2-2

CDR3: CSVEGTDIRLNTEAFF
DNA: TGCAGCGTTGAAGGTACCGACATTCGCTTGAACACTGAAGCTTTCTTT
D: .
V: TRBV29-1
size: few
J: TRBJ1-1

CDR3: CASSRQGQPGNTIYF
DNA: TGTGCCAGCAGTAGGCAGGGACAACCTGGAAACACCATATATTTT
D: .
V: TRBV12-3/TRBV12-4
size: few
J: TRBJ1-3

CDR3: CASSPRAARPSYEQYF
DNA: TGTGCCAGCAGCCCTAGGGCAGCGCGCCCATCCTACGAGCAGTACTTC
D: .
V: TRBV7-8
size: few
J: TRBJ2-7

CDR3: CASRMGLASGETQYF
DNA: TGTGCCTCTAGAATGGGACTAGCGTCGGGGGAGACGCAGTATTTT
D: TRBD2
V: TRBV10-3
size: .
J: TRBJ2-3

CDR3: CASSLPGGRGTEAFF
DNA: TGTGCCAGCAGTCTCCCTGGGGGCAGGGGGACTGAAGCTTTCTTT
D: TRBD1
V: TRBV28
size: many
J: TRBJ1-1

CDR3: CASSLELIRPPPQPQHF
DNA: TGTGCCAGCAGCTTAGAGCTTATAAGGCCTCCCCCGCAGCCCCAGCATTTT
D: .
V: TRBV7-6
size: few
J: TRBJ1-5

CDR3: CASSLLHVGYEQYF
DNA: TGTGCCAGCAGTTTATTACACGTGGGATACGAGCAGTACTTC
D: .
V: TRBV12-3/TRBV12-4
size: many
J: TRBJ2-7

CDR3: CSVEVAGNTEAFF
DNA: TGCAGCGTTGAAGTTGCAGGGAACACTGAAGCTTTCTTT
D: .
V: TRBV29-1
size: many
J: TRBJ1-1

CDR3: CASSFLAGEVNTLYF
DNA: TGTGCCAGCAGTTTCCTAGCGGGAGAGGTGAATACGCTGTATTTT
D: TRBD2
V: TRBV12-3/TRBV12-4
size: .
J: TRBJ2-3

CDR3: CASSPGTGPTGELFF
DNA: TGTGCCAGCAGCCCCGGGACAGGCCCCACCGGGGAGCTGTTTTTT
D: TRBD1
V: TRBV12-3/TRBV12-4
size: many
J: TRBJ2-2

CDR3: CSVVTGDYNEQFF
DNA: TGCAGCGTTGTAACAGGGGACTACAATGAGCAGTTCTTC
D: TRBD1
V: TRBV29-1
size: few
J: TRBJ2-1

CDR3: CASSLLGPGSEQPQHF
DNA: TGCGCCAGCAGCTTGTTAGGGCCAGGGTCGGAACAGCCCCAGCATTTT
D: .
V: TRBV5-1
size: many
J: TRBJ1-5

CDR3: CSARDFNREAYEQYF
DNA: TGCAGTGCTAGAGATTTCAACAGGGAGGCCTACGAGCAGTACTTC
D: .
V: TRBV20-1
size: many
J: TRBJ2-7

CDR3: CRATGRTLYNEQFF
DNA: TGCAGGGCGACGGGGCGGACCCTCTACAATGAGCAGTTCTTC
D: .
V: TRBV20-1
size: many
J: TRBJ2-1

CDR3: CASSLFFYRVSSNEQFF
DNA: TGTGCCAGCAGTTTATTTTTCTATAGGGTCAGTTCCAATGAGCAGTTCTTC
D: .
V: TRBV27
size: few
J: TRBJ2-1

CDR3: CASTHRGYGELFF
DNA: TGCGCCAGCACCCACAGGGGATACGGGGAGCTGTTTTTT
D: TRBD1
V: TRBV4-1
size: .
J: TRBJ2-2

CDR3: CASSLDSRVDEQFF
DNA: TGTGCCAGCAGTTTGGACTCCCGAGTAGATGAGCAGTTCTTC
D: .
V: TRBV12-3/TRBV12-4
size: few
J: TRBJ2-1

CDR3: CASSFGDYSDEQYF
DNA: TGTGCCAGCAGTTTCGGGGACTATAGCGACGAGCAGTACTTC
D: TRBD2
V: TRBV12-3/TRBV12-4
size: few
J: TRBJ2-7

CDR3: CSARLAGGPGVTHTQYF
DNA: TGCAGTGCAAGACTAGCGGGAGGTCCGGGAGTAACACATACGCAGTATTTT
D: TRBD2
V: TRBV20-1
size: once
J: TRBJ2-3